This T cell receptor (beta chain) was obtained from a study of T cells expressing NK-cell markers. UMIs were included in TCR beta cDNA generated by 5'RACE template switching. TCRdb re-called the 5' RACE reads and gives one entry per CDR3 protein, without DNA. The listing records about 430,000 distinct CDR3 sequences. The CDR3 is 18 residues long. Germline V gene lookup returns CDR1 KGHSH and CDR2 LQKENI. This chain uses TRBV18 with TRBJ2-6; checking the TCRdb D call of TRBD1 is not possible without DNA. Sequencing was carried out using blood T cells: a sorted CD56 or NKG2C T cell subset, CD4+ or CD8+ T cells, or bulk PBMC T cells (not recorded which). This receptor was identified in a woman between 50 and 59 years old in good health. The CDR3: CASSPRTTGGSGANVLTF.